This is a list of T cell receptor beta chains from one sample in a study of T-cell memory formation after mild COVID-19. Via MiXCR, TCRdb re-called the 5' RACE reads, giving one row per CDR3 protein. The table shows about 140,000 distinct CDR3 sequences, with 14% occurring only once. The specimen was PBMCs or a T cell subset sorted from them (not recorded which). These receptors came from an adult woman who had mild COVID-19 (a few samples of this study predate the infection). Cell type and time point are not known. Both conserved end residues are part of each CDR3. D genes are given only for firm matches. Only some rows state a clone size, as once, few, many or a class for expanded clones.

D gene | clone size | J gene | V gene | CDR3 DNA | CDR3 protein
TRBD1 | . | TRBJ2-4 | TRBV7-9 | TGTGCCAGCAGCTCGGGACAGGGTACAAACATTCAGTACTTC | CASSSGQGTNIQYF
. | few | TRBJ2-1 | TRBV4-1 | TGCGCCAGCAGCCAAATTTCAGCCTACAATGAGCAGTTCTTC | CASSQISAYNEQFF
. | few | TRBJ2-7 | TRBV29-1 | TGCAGCGTTGAAAAAGCAGGATCCTACGAGCAGTACTTC | CSVEKAGSYEQYF
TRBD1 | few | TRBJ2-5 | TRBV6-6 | TGTGCCAGCAGAGCGGGACAGGGGCCCGCGGGCCCGTACTTC | CASRAGQGPAGPYF
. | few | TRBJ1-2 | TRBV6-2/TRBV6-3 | TGTGCCAGCAGTTACTTCGGGAGGGTGACGTCTAACTATGGCTACACCTTC | CASSYFGRVTSNYGYTF
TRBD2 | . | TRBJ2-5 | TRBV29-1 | TGCAGCGTGCCGGGACTAGCGGGGGAGGTAGAGGAGACCCAGTACTTC | CSVPGLAGEVEETQYF
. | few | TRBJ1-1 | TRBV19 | TGTGCCAGTAGTAAACTAACAGGGTGGACTGAAGCTTTCTTT | CASSKLTGWTEAFF
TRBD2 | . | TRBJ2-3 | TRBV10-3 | TGTGCCATCGGGACTAGCGGGGGTGCAGATACGCAGTATTTT | CAIGTSGGADTQYF
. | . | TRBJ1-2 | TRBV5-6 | TGTGCCAGCAGCCGGGGCAGGGTTAACTATGGCTACACCTTC | CASSRGRVNYGYTF
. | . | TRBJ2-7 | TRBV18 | TGTGCCAGCTCACCCGATGGTGAGAACCCCGAGCAGTACTTC | CASSPDGENPEQYF
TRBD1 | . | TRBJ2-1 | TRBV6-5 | TGTGCCAGCAGCCCCCCGGACAGGGAACAGTTCTTC | CASSPPDREQFF
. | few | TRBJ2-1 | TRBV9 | TGTGCCAGCAGCGTTGGGGGGGCCTCCTACAATGAGCAGTTCTTC | CASSVGGASYNEQFF
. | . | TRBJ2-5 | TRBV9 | TGTGCCAGCAGCGTAGGGGGGCAGCAAGAGACCCAGTACTTC | CASSVGGQQETQYF
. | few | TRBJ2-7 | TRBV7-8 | TGTGCCAGCAGCTTAGAAGAGTACGAGCAGTACTTC | CASSLEEYEQYF
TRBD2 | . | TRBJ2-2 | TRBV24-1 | TGTGCCACCAGTGATTGGACTAGCGGGAGTGGCGGGGAGCTGTTTTTT | CATSDWTSGSGGELFF
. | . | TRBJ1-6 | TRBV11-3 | TGTGCCAGCAGCCCGACCTCCGGACAGTTTAATTCACCCCTCCACTTT | CASSPTSGQFNSPLHF
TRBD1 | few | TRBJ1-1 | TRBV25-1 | TGTGCCAGCAGTTTATACACACAGGGGACTGAAGCTTTCTTT | CASSLYTQGTEAFF
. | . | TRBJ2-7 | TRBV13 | TGTGCCAGCAGCTTCGGGACCAACTACGAGCAGTACTTC | CASSFGTNYEQYF
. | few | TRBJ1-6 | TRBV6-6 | TGTGCCAGCAGTTACAAGGCAGGGTATTCACCCCTCCACTTT | CASSYKAGYSPLHF
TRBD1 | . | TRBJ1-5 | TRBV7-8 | TGTGCCAGCAGCTTATACGGACAGGGACTCTATAGCAATCAGCCCCAGCATTTT | CASSLYGQGLYSNQPQHF
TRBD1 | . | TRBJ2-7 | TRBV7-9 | TGTGCCAGCAGCCGGACAGGGGGCGCAGACTACGAGCAGTACTTC | CASSRTGGADYEQYF
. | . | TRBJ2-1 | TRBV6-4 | TGTGCCAGCAGTGAATCCCTAGCTGTTTCCTACAATGAGCAGTTCTTC | CASSESLAVSYNEQFF
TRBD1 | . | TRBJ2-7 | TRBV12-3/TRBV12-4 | TGTGCCAGCAGTTTATGGACAGGGGCATACGAGCAGTACTTC | CASSLWTGAYEQYF
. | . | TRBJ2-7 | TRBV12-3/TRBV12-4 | TGTGCCAGCAGTTTTCGCGGGAACGTCGAGCAGTACTTC | CASSFRGNVEQYF
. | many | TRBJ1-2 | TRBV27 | TGTGCCAGCAGTTTATCGCTCCCAATTAACTATGGCTACACCTTC | CASSLSLPINYGYTF
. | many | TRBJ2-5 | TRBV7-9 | TGTGCCAGCAGCCCAAGGCCGGAGACCCAGTACTTC | CASSPRPETQYF
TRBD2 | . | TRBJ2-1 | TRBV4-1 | TGCGCCAGCAGCCAGGGCCTATGGCGGGAGGGTCGAAATGAGCAGTTCTTC | CASSQGLWREGRNEQFF
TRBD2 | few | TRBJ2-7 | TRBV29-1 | TGCAGCGTTGTGAGCGGGGGGTACACCTACGAGCAGTACTTC | CSVVSGGYTYEQYF